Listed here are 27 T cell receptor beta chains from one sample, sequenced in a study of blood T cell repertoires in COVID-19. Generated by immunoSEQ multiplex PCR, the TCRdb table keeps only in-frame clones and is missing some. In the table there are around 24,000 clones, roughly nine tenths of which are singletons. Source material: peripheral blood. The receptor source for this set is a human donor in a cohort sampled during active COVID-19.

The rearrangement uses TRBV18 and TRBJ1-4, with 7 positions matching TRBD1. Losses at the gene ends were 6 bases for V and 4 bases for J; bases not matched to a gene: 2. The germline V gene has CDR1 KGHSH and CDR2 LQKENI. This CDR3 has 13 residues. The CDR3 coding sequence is TGTGCCAGCTCGGGACAGAATAATGAAAAACTGTTTTTT. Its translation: CASSGQNNEKLFF.

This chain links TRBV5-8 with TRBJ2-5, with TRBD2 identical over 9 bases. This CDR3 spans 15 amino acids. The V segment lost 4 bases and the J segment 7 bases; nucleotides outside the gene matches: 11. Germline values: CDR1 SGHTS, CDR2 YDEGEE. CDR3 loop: CASSLAGLIRGTQYF. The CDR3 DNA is TGTGCCAGCAGCCTAGCGGGGCTAATCCGGGGGACCCAGTACTTC.

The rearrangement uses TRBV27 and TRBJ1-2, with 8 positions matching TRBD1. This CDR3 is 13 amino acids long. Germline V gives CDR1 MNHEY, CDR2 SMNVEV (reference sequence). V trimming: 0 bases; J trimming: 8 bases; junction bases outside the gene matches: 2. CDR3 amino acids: CASSLSTGEGYTF. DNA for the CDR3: TGTGCCAGCAGTTTATCGACAGGGGAGGGCTACACCTTC.

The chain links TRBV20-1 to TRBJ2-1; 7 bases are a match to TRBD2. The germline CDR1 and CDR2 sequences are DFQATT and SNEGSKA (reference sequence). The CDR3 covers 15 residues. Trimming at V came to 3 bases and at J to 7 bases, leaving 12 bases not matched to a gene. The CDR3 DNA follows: TGCAGTGCTAGTGGTCGTCGGGAGGTTGGGAATGAGCAGTTCTTC. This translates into CSASGRREVGNEQFF.

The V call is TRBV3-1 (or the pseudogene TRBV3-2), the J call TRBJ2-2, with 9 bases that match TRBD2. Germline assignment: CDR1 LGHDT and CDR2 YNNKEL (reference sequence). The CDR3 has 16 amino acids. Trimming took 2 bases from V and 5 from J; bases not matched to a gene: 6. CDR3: CASSQRRGGSTGELFF. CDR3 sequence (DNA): TGTGCCAGCAGCCAACGGCGGGGGGGCAGTACCGGGGAGCTGTTTTTT.

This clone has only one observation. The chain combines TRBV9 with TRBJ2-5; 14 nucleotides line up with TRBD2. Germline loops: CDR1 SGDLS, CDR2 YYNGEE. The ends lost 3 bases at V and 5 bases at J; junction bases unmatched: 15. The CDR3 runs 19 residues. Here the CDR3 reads CASSAAIPGLAGVEETQYF. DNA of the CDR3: TGTGCCAGCAGCGCCGCTATCCCGGGACTAGCGGGGGTAGAGGAGACCCAGTACTTC. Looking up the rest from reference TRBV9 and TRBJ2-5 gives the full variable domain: DSGVTQTPKHLITATGQRVTLRCSPRSGDLSVYWYQQSLDQGLQFLIQYYNGEERAKGNILERFSAQQFPDLHSELNLSSLELGDSALYFCASSAAIPGLAGVEETQYFGPGTRLLVL.

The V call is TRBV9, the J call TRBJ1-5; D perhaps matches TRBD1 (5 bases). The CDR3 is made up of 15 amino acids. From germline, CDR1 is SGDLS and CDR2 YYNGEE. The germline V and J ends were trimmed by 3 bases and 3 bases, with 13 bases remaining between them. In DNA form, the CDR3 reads TGTGCCAGCAGCGATGATGGGGGGGTCAATCAGCCCCAGCATTTT. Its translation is CASSDDGGVNQPQHF.

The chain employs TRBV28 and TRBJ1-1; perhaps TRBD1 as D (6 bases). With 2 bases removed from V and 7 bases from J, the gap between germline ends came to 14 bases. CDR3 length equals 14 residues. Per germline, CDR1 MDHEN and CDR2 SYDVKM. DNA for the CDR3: TGTGCCAGCAGTTTACTCACACAGGGAATTGAAGCTTTCTTT. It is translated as CASSLLTQGIEAFF.

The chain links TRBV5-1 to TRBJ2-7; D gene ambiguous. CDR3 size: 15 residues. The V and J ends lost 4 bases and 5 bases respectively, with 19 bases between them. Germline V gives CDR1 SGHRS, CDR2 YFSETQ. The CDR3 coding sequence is TGCGCCAGCAGCCCCGGAGCCCGTCAAGCTCACGAGCAGTACTTC. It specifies CASSPGARQAHEQYF. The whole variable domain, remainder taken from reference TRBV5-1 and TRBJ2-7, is KAGVTQTPRYLIKTRGQQVTLSCSPISGHRSVSWYQQTPGQGLQFLFEYFSETQRNKGNFPGRFSGRQFSNSRSEMNVSTLELGDSALYLCASSPGARQAHEQYFGPGTRLTVT.

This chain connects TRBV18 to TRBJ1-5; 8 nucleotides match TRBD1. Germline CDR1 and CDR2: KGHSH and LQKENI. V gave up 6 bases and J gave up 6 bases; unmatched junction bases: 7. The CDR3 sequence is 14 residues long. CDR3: CASSQTGATQPQHF. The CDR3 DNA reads TGTGCCAGCTCCCAGACAGGGGCTACTCAGCCCCAGCATTTT.

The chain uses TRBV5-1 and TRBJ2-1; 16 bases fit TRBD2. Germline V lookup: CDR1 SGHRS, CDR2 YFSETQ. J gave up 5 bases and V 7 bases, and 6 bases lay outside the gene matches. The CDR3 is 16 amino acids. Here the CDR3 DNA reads TGCGCCAGCGATGGGACTAGCGGGGGGGCCCACAATGAGCAGTTCTTC. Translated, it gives CASDGTSGGAHNEQFF.

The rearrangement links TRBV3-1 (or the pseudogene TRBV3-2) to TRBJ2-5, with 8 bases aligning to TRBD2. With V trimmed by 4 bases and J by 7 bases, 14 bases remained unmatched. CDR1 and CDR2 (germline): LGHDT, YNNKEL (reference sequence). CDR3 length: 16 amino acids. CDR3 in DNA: TGTGCCAGCAGCCCCCCGGGTAGCGGGGTACCCGGGACCCAGTACTTC. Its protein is CASSPPGSGVPGTQYF.

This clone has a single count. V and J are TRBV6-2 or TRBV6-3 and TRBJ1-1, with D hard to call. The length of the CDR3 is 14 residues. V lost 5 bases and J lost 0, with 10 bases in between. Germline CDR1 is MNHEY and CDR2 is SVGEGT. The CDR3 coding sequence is TGTGCCAGCAGTGAGGGAATCATGAACACTGAAGCTTTCTTT. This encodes CASSEGIMNTEAFF.

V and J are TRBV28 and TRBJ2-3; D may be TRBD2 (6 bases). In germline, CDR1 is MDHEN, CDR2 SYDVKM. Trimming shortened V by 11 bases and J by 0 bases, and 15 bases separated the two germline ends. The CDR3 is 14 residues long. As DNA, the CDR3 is TGTGCCGGGCGAGCGGGCCTAAGCACAGATACGCAGTATTTT. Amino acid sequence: CAGRAGLSTDTQYF.

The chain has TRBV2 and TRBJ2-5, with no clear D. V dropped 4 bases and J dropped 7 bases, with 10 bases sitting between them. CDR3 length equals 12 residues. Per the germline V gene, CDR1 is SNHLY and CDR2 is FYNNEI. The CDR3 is CASSVRGGTQYF. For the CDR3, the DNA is TGTGCCAGCAGTGTGCGTGGTGGGACCCAGTACTTC.

DNA for the CDR3: TGCGCCAGCTCTCCAGGGGGCGAGAACACTGAAGCTTTCTTT. It specifies CASSPGGENTEAFF. The chain recombines TRBV23-1 with TRBJ1-1; 8 bases line up with TRBD1. TRBV23-1 is an open reading frame whose function is uncertain. This CDR3 region has 14 residues. Unmatched junction bases numbered 6, after V lost 8 bases and J lost 1 base.

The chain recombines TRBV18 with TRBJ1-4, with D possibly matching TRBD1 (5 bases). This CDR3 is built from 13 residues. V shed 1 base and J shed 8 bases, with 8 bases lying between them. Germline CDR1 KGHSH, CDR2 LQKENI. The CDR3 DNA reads TGTGCCAGCTCACCACGGGGGGGAGAAAAACTGTTTTTT. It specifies CASSPRGGEKLFF.

The CDR3 spells CASRKGVTNSPLHF. In nucleotides, the CDR3 is TGTGCCAGCAGGAAGGGGGTTACGAATTCACCCCTCCACTTT. The chain uses TRBV6-4 and TRBJ1-6; weak D call: TRBD1 (6 bases). The CDR3 covers 14 residues. Between the trimmed V and J ends, which lost 6 bases and 7 bases, there was a span of 13 bases. Germline-derived CDR1 and CDR2 are MRHNA and SNTAGT.

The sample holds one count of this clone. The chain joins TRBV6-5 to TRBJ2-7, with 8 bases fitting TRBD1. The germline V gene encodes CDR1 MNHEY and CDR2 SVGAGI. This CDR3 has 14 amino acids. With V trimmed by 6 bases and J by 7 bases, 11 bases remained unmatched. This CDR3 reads CASRAGTGELEQYF. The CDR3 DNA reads TGTGCCAGCAGGGCCGGGACAGGAGAATTAGAGCAGTACTTC.

The CDR3 region has the DNA TGCGCCAGCGGAATACAGGGGGCGATGGATACGCAGTATTTT. Amino acids: CASGIQGAMDTQYF. This chain links TRBV5-1 with TRBJ2-3; 9 positions match TRBD1. V was pared by 7 bases and J by 6 bases, with 9 bases of the junction left unmatched. The CDR3 contains 14 residues. The germline V gene encodes CDR1 SGHRS and CDR2 YFSETQ.

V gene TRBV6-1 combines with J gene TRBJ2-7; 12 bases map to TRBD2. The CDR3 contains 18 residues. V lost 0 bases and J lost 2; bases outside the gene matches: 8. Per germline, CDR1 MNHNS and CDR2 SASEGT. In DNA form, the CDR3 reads TGTGCCAGCAGTGAAGCGGCCCCTAGCGGGGGGGATGCCTACGAGCAGTACTTC. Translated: CASSEAAPSGGDAYEQYF.

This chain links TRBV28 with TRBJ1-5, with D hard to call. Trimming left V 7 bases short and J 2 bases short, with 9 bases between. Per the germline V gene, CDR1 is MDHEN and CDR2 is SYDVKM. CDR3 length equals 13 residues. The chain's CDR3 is CASISHRNQPQHF. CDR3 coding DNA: TGTGCCAGCATTTCACACCGCAATCAGCCCCAGCATTTT.

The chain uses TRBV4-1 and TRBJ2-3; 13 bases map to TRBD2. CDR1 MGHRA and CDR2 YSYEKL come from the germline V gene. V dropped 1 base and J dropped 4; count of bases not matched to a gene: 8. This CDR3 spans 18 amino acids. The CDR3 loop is CASSQGTSGGRKADTQYF. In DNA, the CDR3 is TGCGCCAGCAGCCAAGGGACTAGCGGGGGCCGGAAGGCAGATACGCAGTATTTT.

CDR3 in DNA: TGTGCCAGTAGTAAGGGACTAGCGGGGACCTACGAGCAGTACTTC. Protein product: CASSKGLAGTYEQYF. The V and J genes are TRBV19 and TRBJ2-7; 13 bases map to TRBD2. CDR1 and CDR2 from the germline V gene are LNHDA and SQIVND (reference sequence). V trimming: 4 bases; J trimming: 2 bases; junction bases outside the gene matches: 2. This CDR3 comprises 15 residues.

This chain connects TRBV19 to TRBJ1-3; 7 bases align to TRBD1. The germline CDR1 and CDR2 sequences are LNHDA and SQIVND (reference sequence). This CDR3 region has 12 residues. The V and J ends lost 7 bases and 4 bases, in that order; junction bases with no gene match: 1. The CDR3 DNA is TGTGCCAGTAAGACAGGGGGAAACACCATATATTTT. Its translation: CASKTGGNTIYF.

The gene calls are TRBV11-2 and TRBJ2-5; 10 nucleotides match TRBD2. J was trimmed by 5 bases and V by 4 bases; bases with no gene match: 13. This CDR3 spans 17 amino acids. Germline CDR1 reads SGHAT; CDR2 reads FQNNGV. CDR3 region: CASSSGLALPELETQYF. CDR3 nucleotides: TGTGCCAGCAGCTCGGGACTAGCGCTTCCAGAATTGGAGACCCAGTACTTC.

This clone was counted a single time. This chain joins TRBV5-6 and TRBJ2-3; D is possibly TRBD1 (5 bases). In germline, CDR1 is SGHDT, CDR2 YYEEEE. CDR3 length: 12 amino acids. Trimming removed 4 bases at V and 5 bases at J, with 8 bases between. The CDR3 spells CASSPRGDTQYF. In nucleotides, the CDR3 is TGTGCCAGCAGCCCAAGGGGAGATACGCAGTATTTT.